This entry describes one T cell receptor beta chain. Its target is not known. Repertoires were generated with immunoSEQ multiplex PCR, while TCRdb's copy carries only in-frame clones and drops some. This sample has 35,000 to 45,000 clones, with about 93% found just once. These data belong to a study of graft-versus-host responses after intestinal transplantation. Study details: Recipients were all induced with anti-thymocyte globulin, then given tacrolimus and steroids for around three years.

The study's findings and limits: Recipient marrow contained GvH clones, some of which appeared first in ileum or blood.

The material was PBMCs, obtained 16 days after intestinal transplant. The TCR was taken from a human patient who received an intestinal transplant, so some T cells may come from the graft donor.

CDR3 coding DNA: TGTGCCAGCAGTTTTGCACCACAGGGTTGGCCAATGACCGGGGAGCTGTTTTTT. Its translation is CASSFAPQGWPMTGELFF. The gene calls are TRBV28 and TRBJ2-2; TRBD1 might be the D (6 bases). V gave up 3 bases and J gave up 5 bases, with 22 bases separating them. The CDR3 length is 18 residues. Germline V lookup: CDR1 MDHEN, CDR2 SYDVKM. The complete variable domain, with remaining parts taken from reference TRBV28 and TRBJ2-2, reads DVKVTQSSRYLVKRTGEKVFLECVQDMDHENMFWYRQDPGLGLRLIYFSYDVKMKEKGDIPEGYSVSREKKERFSLILESASTNQTSMYLCASSFAPQGWPMTGELFFGEGSRLTVL.